A single sample is the source of the 17 T cell receptor beta chains below, sequenced in a study of T cells in Graves' hyperthyroidism and ophthalmopathy. It was RNA transcripts that yielded the amplified TCR beta CDR3 regions. Carried out on the TCR CDR3, a first-round RT-PCR used the HTBI primer set. TCRdb fed the multiplex PCR reads into MiXCR, producing one record per CDR3 protein. The sample carries approximately 58,000 distinct CDR3 sequences, roughly 49% recorded once. The sequencing input was blood. These receptors came from a woman in her 30s with Graves' ophthalmopathy.

With regard to this clonotype: Given the absence of the conserved phenylalanine or tryptophan at the CDR3 end, a read error is likely. No DNA is shown, since the ends of the CDR3 on it are uncertain; the CDR3 is the one TCRdb lists. The chain couples TRBV10-1 to TRBJ1-6; the listed D gene, TRBD1, was not tested against the DNA. The germline V gene has CDR1 WNHNN and CDR2 SYGVQD (reference sequence). The CDR3 region is 11 residues in length, termini included. CDR3 region: CATPSAGGAGT.

The chain recombines TRBV27 with TRBJ1-6; D gene unclear. V lost 3 bases, J lost 0 bases, and 9 bases lay in between. In germline, CDR1 is MNHEY, CDR2 SMNVEV (reference sequence). There are 16 residues in the CDR3. In nucleotides, the CDR3 is TGTGCCAGCAGTTTTGGTGTGAGCTCCTATAATTCACCCCTCCACTTT. Protein: CASSFGVSSYNSPLHF.

V usage is TRBV20-1 and J usage is TRBJ2-1; maybe TRBD1 (7 bases). The V end lost 1 base, the J end lost 8 bases, and 9 bases lay between the germline ends. The CDR3 consists of 12 residues. Germline CDR1 reads DFQATT; CDR2 reads SNEGSKA (reference sequence). CDR3 loop: CSARGGTDEQFF. The CDR3 nucleotides read TGCAGTGCTAGAGGCGGGACAGATGAGCAGTTCTTC.

This clonotype has a count of ten or more. The CDR3 coding sequence is TGTGCCAGCAGCCAAGGACCTTCTGGCTACACCTTC. Amino acids: CASSQGPSGYTF. J is TRBJ1-2 and V is TRBV3-1; D unclear. Per germline, CDR1 LGHDT and CDR2 YNNKEL (reference sequence). With 1 base removed from V and 7 bases from J, the gap between germline ends came to 7 bases. The CDR3 contains 12 residues.

A few counts support this clonotype. The CDR3 DNA reads TGTGCCAGTAGCCTGACCCCGGGACGGCTTGCGAATCAGCCCCAGCATTTT. Translation gives CASSLTPGRLANQPQHF. The gene calls are TRBV19 and TRBJ1-5; possible D gene TRBD1, 5 bases. Germline CDR1 is LNHDA and CDR2 is SQIVND (reference sequence). V was shortened by 6 bases and J by 4 bases, with 22 bases between the two germline ends. There are 17 residues in the CDR3.

Ten or more counts support this clonotype. This chain uses TRBV19 with TRBJ1-1; no clear D gene. The ends were cut back, 2 bases at V and 0 bases at J, with 4 bases in the middle. CDR3 length: 13 residues. Germline V gene data show CDR1 as LNHDA and CDR2 as SQIVND (reference sequence). CDR3: CASSITMNTEAFF. The CDR3 DNA is TGTGCCAGTAGTATAACCATGAACACTGAAGCTTTCTTT.

This clonotype showed up many times. J is TRBJ2-7 and V is TRBV7-6; D is undetermined. Germline lookup yields CDR1 SGHVS and CDR2 FNYEAQ. The CDR3 length is 13 residues. The V gene lost 1 base and the J gene lost 4 bases, with 8 bases spanning the gap. CDR3 sequence (DNA): TGTGCCAGCAGCTTAGATGGGAAGTACGAGCAGTACTTC. It is translated as CASSLDGKYEQYF.

The chain links TRBV11-2 to TRBJ1-1; 9 nucleotides line up with TRBD1. Germline trimming cut 5 bases from V and 10 bases from J; bases unmatched to any gene: 5. There are 12 residues in the CDR3. The V gene's germline CDR1 is SGHAT and CDR2 FQNNGV. In DNA, the CDR3 is TGTGCCAGCAGCCCGACAGGGGGGTCAGCTTTCTTT. Protein product: CASSPTGGSAFF. Combining the CDR3 with reference TRBV11-2 and TRBJ1-1 gives the whole variable domain EAGVAQSPRYKIIEKRQSVAFWCNPISGHATLYWYQQILGQGPKLLIQFQNNGVVDDSQLPKDRFSAERLKGVDSTLKIQPAKLEDSAVYLCASSPTGGSAFFGQGTRLTVV.

Remarks on this clonotype: The junction departs from germline at one end; a sequencing error may be responsible. The gene calls are TRBV4-1 and TRBJ1-4, with D tentatively TRBD1 (6 bases). Germline V gives CDR1 MGHRA, CDR2 YSYEKL. The CDR3 runs 15 residues. CDR3 bases: TGCGCCGGCAGCCAAGATTGGGGGGGCGCGACGAAACTGTCTTTT. As protein: CAGSQDWGGATKLSF.

The sample holds many counts of this clonotype. The chain carries TRBV6-1 and TRBJ1-2; D is possibly TRBD1 (5 bases). The CDR3 loop spans 17 amino acids. V was clipped by 2 bases and J by 4 bases, with 20 bases between them. Germline CDR1 is MNHNS and CDR2 is SASEGT. This CDR3 is CASSELGVAGLGYGYTF. The CDR3 coding sequence is TGTGCCAGCAGTGAATTAGGGGTTGCTGGGCTGGGCTATGGCTACACCTTC.

About this clonotype itself: Given the absence of the conserved phenylalanine or tryptophan at the CDR3 end, a read error is likely. This chain joins TRBV11-3 and TRBJ2-5; 11 bases match TRBD1. The CDR3 runs 15 residues. Germline loops: CDR1 SGHNT, CDR2 YENEEA. In DNA form, the CDR3 reads TGTGCTAGCAGCCCGAGGACAGGGGGCGGGGAGACCCAGTACGTC. Its protein product is CASSPRTGGGETQYV.

The sample holds many counts of this clonotype. The chain employs TRBV6-5 and TRBJ1-2; 9 positions match TRBD1. Germline loops: CDR1 MNHEY, CDR2 SVGAGI. The CDR3 is 14 amino acids. The V gene end was trimmed by 6 bases and the J gene end by 5 bases; junction bases not matched to a gene: 7. CDR3 sequence (DNA): TGTGCCAGCAGGACTGACAGGGGGACGTATGGCTACACCTTC. Its translation: CASRTDRGTYGYTF.

This clonotype has at least ten counts. V usage is TRBV6-5 and J usage is TRBJ2-1, with D perhaps matching TRBD2 (6 bases). Germline loops: CDR1 MNHEY, CDR2 SVGAGI. This CDR3 contains 14 residues. V shed 6 bases and J shed 7 bases, with 16 bases lying between them. The CDR3 DNA reads TGTGCCAGCAGCCCGGCTTGGGACTCTAATGAGCAGTTCTTC. Translated, it gives CASSPAWDSNEQFF.

This rearrangement joins TRBV29-1 to TRBJ2-5; 8 bases align to TRBD1. Germline V gives CDR1 SQVTM, CDR2 ANQGSEA. The CDR3 contains 14 residues. CDR3 amino acids: CSPDRGKDQETQYF. The CDR3 nucleotides are TGCAGTCCCGACAGGGGAAAGGACCAAGAGACCCAGTACTTC.

In its sample, this clonotype was seen many times. V and J are TRBV20-1 and TRBJ1-4; unclear D gene. Germline assignment: CDR1 DFQATT and CDR2 SNEGSKA (reference sequence). The CDR3 consists of 15 residues. Trimming took off 5 bases at V and 3 bases at J, with 16 bases between the two ends. The CDR3 nucleotides are TGCAGTGCTCTACCCCCGGGGTACGCTAATGAAAAACTGTTTTTT. It specifies CSALPPGYANEKLFF.

This clonotype was picked up many times. V usage is TRBV24-1 and J usage is TRBJ2-2, with D possibly matching TRBD1 (5 bases). The CDR3 consists of 14 residues. V was shortened by 4 bases and J by 6 bases, with 11 bases between the two germline ends. The germline V gene encodes CDR1 KGHDR and CDR2 SFDVKD. The DNA of the CDR3 is TGTGCCACCAGTGAATTAGCAGGGTCCGGGGAGCTGTTTTTT. This gives the protein CATSELAGSGELFF.

This clonotype was picked up one time. The V gene is TRBV11-2, the J gene TRBJ1-5; possibly TRBD1 for D (5 bases). Looked up from germline, CDR1 is SGHAT and CDR2 is FQNNGV. V dropped 2 bases and J dropped 8 bases, with 13 bases sitting between them. This CDR3 is built from 14 residues. CDR3 protein: CASSLRQGVEPQHF. The CDR3, as DNA: TGTGCCAGCAGCTTACGGCAGGGTGTAGAGCCCCAGCATTTT.